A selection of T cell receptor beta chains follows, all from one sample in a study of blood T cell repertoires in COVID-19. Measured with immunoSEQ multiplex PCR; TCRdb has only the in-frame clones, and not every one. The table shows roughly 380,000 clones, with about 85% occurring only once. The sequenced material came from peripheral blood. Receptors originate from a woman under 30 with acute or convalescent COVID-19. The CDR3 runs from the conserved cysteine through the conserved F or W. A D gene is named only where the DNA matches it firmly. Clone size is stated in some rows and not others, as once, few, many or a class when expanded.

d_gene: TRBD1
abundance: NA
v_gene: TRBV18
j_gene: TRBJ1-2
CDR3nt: TGTGCCAGCTCACCGATGACAGGGGGCGATGGCTACACCTTC
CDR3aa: CASSPMTGGDGYTF

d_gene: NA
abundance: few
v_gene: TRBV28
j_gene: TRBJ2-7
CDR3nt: TGTGCCAGCACTCGAGGGGACAACGCCTTCGAGCAGTACTTC
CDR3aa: CASTRGDNAFEQYF

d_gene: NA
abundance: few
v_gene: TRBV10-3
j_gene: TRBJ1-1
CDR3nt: TGTGCCATCAGTGAGGCCTACGAGCAGGGCACTGAAGCTTTCTTT
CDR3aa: CAISEAYEQGTEAFF

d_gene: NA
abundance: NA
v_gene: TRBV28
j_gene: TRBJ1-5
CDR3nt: TGTGCCAGCAGTTTGGGGCAATCGAGCAATCAGCCCCAGCATTTT
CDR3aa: CASSLGQSSNQPQHF

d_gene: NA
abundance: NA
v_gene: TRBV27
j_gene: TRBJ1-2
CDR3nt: TGTGCCAGCGCGCCTCGGGGGGCCCTCTATGGCTACACCTTC
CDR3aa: CASAPRGALYGYTF

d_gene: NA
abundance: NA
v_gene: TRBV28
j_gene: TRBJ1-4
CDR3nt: TGTGCCAGCAGTTTGCAGGGAGGGGTTTTTGAAAAACTGTTTTTT
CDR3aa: CASSLQGGVFEKLFF

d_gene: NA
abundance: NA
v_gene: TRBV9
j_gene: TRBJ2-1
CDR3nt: TGTGCCAGCAGCGTAGGAGCGGAGTACAATGAGCAGTTCTTC
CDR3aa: CASSVGAEYNEQFF

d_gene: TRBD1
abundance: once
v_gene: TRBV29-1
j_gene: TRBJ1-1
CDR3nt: TGCAGCGTTGATCAGGGGGCGAAGAACACTGAAGCTTTCTTT
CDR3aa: CSVDQGAKNTEAFF

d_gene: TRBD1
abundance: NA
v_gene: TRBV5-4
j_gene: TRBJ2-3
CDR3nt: TGTGCCAGCAGCTTGCAGGGGGCAGATACGCAGTATTTT
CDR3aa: CASSLQGADTQYF

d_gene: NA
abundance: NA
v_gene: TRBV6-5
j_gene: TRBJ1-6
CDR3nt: TGTGCCAGCAGTCCAGACAGGCTGGGGACCCTCCACTTT
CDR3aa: CASSPDRLGTLHF

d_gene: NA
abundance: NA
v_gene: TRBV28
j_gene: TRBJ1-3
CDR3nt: TGTGCCAGCAGTTTTCCTCCGGGAGGAAACACCATATATTTT
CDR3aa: CASSFPPGGNTIYF

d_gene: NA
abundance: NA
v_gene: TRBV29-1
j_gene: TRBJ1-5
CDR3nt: TGCAGCGTTGCAGGGGTTGGCAATCAGCCCCAGCATTTT
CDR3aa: CSVAGVGNQPQHF

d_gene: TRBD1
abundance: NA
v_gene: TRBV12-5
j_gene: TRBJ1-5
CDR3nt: TGTGCTAGTGGTCAGGGACAGCATAGCAATCAGCCCCAGCATTTT
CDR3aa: CASGQGQHSNQPQHF

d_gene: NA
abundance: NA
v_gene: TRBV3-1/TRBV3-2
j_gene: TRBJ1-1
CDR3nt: TGTGCCAGCAGCCTACGGACTGAAGCTTTCTTT
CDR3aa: CASSLRTEAFF

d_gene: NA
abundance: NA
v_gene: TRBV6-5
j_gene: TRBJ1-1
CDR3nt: TGTGCCAGCAGTTACGGCGGGGTCCTGAACACTGAAGCTTTCTTT
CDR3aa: CASSYGGVLNTEAFF

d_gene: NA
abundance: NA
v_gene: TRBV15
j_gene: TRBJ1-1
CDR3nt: TGTGCCACCAGCACAGGGGCGAACACTGAAGCTTTCTTT
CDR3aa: CATSTGANTEAFF

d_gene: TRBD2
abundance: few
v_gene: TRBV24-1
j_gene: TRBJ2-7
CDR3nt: TGTGCCACCAGATCCCCTGGGTCACGCGGGGGGACGCAGTACTTC
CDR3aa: CATRSPGSRGGTQYF

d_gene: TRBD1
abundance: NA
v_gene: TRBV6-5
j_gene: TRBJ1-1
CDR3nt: TGTGCCAGCAGTTACGGGGACAGTAACACTGAAGCTTTCTTT
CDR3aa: CASSYGDSNTEAFF

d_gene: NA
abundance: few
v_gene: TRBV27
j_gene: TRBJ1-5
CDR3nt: TGTGCCAGCAGTTCCCTAGGGGCTCAGCCCCAGCATTTT
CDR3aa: CASSSLGAQPQHF

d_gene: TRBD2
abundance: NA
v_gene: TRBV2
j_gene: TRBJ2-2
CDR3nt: TGTGCCAGCATGCCCCTAGCGGGGTTGACCGGGGAGCTGTTTTTT
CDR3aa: CASMPLAGLTGELFF

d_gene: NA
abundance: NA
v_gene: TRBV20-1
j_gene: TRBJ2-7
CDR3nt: TGCAGTGCTAGTCTAGCTTCCCCCTACGAGCAGTACTTC
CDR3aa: CSASLASPYEQYF

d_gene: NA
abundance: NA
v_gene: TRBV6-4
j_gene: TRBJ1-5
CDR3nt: TGTGCCAGCAGCGAACTCCGAGGCCGCCAGCCCCAGCATTTT
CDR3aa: CASSELRGRQPQHF

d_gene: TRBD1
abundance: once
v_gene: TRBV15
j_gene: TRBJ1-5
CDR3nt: TGTGCCACCAGCAGAGGCCGACAGGGTGGCCATCAGCCCCAGCATTTT
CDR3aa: CATSRGRQGGHQPQHF

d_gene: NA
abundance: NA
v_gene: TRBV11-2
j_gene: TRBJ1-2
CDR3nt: TGTGCCAGCAGCCGGGCCGGGGTCCGGGAACTAAACTATGGCTACACCTTC
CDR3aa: CASSRAGVRELNYGYTF

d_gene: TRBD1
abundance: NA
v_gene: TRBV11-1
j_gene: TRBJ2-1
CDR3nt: TGTGCCAGCAGCCGCTGGGACAGGTCGGATGAGCAGTTCTTC
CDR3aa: CASSRWDRSDEQFF

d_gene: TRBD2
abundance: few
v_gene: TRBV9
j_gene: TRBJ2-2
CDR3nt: TGTGCCAGCAGCGCACTACTAGCGGGAGCTGTCGGGGAGCTGTTTTTT
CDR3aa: CASSALLAGAVGELFF

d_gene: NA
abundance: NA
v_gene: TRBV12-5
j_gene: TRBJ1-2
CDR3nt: TGTGCTAGTACAGGGATAGAATGGACCTATGGCTACACCTTC
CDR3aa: CASTGIEWTYGYTF

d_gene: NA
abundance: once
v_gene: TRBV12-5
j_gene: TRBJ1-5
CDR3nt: TGTGCTAGTGGTTTTATTGGCAATCAGCCCCAGCATTTT
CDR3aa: CASGFIGNQPQHF

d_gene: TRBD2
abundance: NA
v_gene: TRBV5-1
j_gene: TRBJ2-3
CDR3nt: TGCGCCAGCAGCTGGCTAGGGGTAGCGGGGAGCACAGATACGCAGTATTTT
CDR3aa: CASSWLGVAGSTDTQYF

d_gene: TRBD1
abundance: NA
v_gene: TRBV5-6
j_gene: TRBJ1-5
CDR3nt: TGTGCCAGCAGTTCCTCCCGGGACAGGGTTGCAGCCCAGCATTTT
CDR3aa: CASSSSRDRVAAQHF

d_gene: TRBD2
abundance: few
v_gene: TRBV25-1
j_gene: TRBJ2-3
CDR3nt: TGTGCCAGCAGTGGGAAGCAAGGGACTAGCGGGGGGGCAGATACGCAGTATTTT
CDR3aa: CASSGKQGTSGGADTQYF

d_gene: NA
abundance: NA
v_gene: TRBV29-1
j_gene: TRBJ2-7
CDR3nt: TGCAGCGTGAGCGTCTCAGGGGAGCAGTACTTC
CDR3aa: CSVSVSGEQYF

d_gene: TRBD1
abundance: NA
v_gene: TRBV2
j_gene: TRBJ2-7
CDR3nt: TGTGCCAGCAGTGTTACAGGGGCGGACTACGAGCAGTACTTC
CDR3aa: CASSVTGADYEQYF

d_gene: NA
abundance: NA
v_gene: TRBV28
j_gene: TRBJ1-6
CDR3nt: TGTGCCAGCAGTTCGAGAGGGGGTACCCTCCACTTT
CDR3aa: CASSSRGGTLHF

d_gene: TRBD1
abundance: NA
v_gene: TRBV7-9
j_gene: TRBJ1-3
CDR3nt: TGTGCCAGCAGCCCCCCGGGACAGGGGTGGGGAAACACCATATATTTT
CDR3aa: CASSPPGQGWGNTIYF

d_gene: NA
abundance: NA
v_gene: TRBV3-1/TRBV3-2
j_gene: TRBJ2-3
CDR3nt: TGTGCCAGCAGCACGCGAGGCGATACGCAGTATTTT
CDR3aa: CASSTRGDTQYF

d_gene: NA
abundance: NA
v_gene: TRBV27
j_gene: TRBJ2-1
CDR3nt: TGTGCCAGCAGTTCAGGGGTGATCAATGAGCAGTTCTTC
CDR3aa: CASSSGVINEQFF

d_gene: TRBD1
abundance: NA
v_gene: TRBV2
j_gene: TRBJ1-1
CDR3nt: TGTGCCAGCAGAAGGACAGGAAACCCTGAAGCTTTCTTT
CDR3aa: CASRRTGNPEAFF